The clone carrying this T cell receptor beta chain has at least ten counts. Its matching antigen is unknown. Constant-segment primers were used for 5'RACE, and the resulting TCR alpha and TCR beta cDNA libraries carried sample barcodes and UMIs. TCRdb reprocessed the 5' RACE reads via MiXCR and lists one record per CDR3 protein. The sample records 400,000 or so distinct CDR3 sequences, around 20% being singletons. Germline CDR1 reads DFQATT; CDR2 reads SNEGSKA (reference sequence). The CDR3 covers 16 residues. Unmatched junction bases numbered 4, after V lost 1 base and J lost 0 bases. The data derive from a study of T-cell memory formation after mild COVID-19. Looking at the study overall: Clusters of TCRs were largely donor specific. General study points: The CD4+ clones that contracted clustered mainly within CM and EM, and the CD8+ clones concentrated in EMRA. Nothing showed for sure that second-wave clones peaking on day 37 were SARS-CoV-2 specific.

This clonotype was sampled from an adult woman who had mild COVID-19 (a few samples of this study predate the infection). Cell type and time point are not known. Sequences were obtained from PBMCs or a T cell subset sorted from them (not recorded which). The V call is TRBV20-1, the J call TRBJ1-3; 9 bases are shared with TRBD1. The CDR3 protein is CSARGGTGLSGNTIYF. The CDR3 DNA reads as TGCAGTGCTAGAGGAGGGACAGGGCTCTCTGGAAACACCATATATTTT.